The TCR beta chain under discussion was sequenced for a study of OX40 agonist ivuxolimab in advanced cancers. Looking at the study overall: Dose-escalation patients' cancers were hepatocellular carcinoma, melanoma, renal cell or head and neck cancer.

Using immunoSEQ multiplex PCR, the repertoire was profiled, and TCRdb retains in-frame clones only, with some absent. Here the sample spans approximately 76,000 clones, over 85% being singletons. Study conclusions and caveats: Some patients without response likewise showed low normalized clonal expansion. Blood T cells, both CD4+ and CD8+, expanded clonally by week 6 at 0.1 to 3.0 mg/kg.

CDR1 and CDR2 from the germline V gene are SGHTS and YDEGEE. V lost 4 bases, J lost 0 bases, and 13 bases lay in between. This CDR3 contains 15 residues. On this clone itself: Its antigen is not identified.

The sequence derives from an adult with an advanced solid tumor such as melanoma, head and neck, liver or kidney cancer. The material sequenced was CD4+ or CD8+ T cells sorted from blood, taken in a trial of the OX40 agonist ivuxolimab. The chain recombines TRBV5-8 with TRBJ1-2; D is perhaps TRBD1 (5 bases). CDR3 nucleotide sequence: TGTGCCAGCAGCGCAGGGTTAGTAGCTAACTATGGCTACACCTTC. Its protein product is CASSAGLVANYGYTF.